This T cell receptor (beta chain) stems from a study of CD8+ T cells in alopecia areata. Study-wide context: Those patients who were treated received oral tofacitinib, which was given at 5 to 10 mg twice daily for moderate-to-severe alopecia areata.

The study, taken as a whole, reports: Normal scalp had lower clonality than lesional scalp, with alopecia totalis/universalis lesions showing this most strongly.

This CDR3 is 16 amino acids long. Germline values: CDR1 SNHLY, CDR2 FYNNEI. V lost 6 bases to trimming and J lost 0 bases; unmatched junction nucleotides: 10. Extracted from the samples, RNA was reverse transcribed into cDNA to serve as the sequencing template. Only in-frame clones appear in the TCRdb table, and some are missing; sequencing was by immunoSEQ multiplex PCR. The top ten clones hold 0.75% to 0.9% of a sample with some 99,000 clones, 40% to 45% of them seen once. About this clone itself: Its specificity is not known.

The source material was CD4+ T cells sorted from blood. The chain couples TRBV2 to TRBJ1-2; 7 bases align to TRBD1. This clonotype was sampled from a human donor with alopecia areata. The CDR3 region has the DNA TGTGCCAGCAGCATTAACCGGGACAGCGCTAACTATGGCTACACCTTC. Its protein is CASSINRDSANYGYTF.